These 20 T cell receptor beta chains share one sample of origin, sequenced in a study of cytomegalovirus exposure and HLA in healthy donors. Amplification used 60 Vbeta primers and 13 Jbeta primers. Data came from immunoSEQ multiplex PCR; TCRdb stores just in-frame clones and leaves some out. The table includes some 120,000 clones, 75% to 85% detected once. The sample consisted of PBMCs. These receptor sequences come from a man between 40 and 49 years old in good health and CMV-seronegative.

This clone was counted a few times. The chain uses TRBV7-2 and TRBJ2-5; 8 bases align to TRBD1. This CDR3 region has 15 residues. The V and J ends lost 2 bases and 2 bases, in that order; junction bases with no gene match: 4. Germline CDR1 is SGHTA and CDR2 is FQGNSA. CDR3 protein: CASSLYGQGQETQYF. The CDR3 DNA reads TGTGCCAGCAGCTTATACGGACAGGGTCAAGAGACCCAGTACTTC.

The V gene is TRBV15, the J gene TRBJ1-1; 7 bases map to TRBD1. This CDR3 is 16 amino acids long. J gave up 5 bases and V 0 bases, and 9 bases lay outside the gene matches. CDR1 LNHNV and CDR2 YYDKDF come from the germline V gene (reference sequence). The CDR3 sequence is CATSREGAGGGTEAFF. The CDR3 DNA reads TGTGCCACCAGCAGAGAGGGGGCAGGGGGAGGAACTGAAGCTTTCTTT.

This chain connects TRBV30 to TRBJ2-2, with D perhaps TRBD1 (5 bases). Trimming took off 2 bases at V and 4 bases at J, with 14 bases between the two ends. The germline V gene has CDR1 GTSNPN and CDR2 SVGIG (reference sequence). CDR3 length: 15 amino acids. The CDR3 is CAWSLWQGSTGELFF. The CDR3 coding sequence is TGTGCCTGGAGTCTGTGGCAGGGATCCACCGGGGAGCTGTTTTTT. Looking up the rest from reference TRBV30 and TRBJ2-2 gives the full variable domain: SQTIHQWPATLVQPVGSPLSLECTVEGTSNPNLYWYRQAAGRGLQLLFYSVGIGQISSEVPQNLSASRPQDRQFILSSKKLLLSDSGFYLCAWSLWQGSTGELFFGEGSRLTVL.

The gene calls are TRBV7-9 and TRBJ2-2; D is undetermined. The CDR3 sequence is 13 residues long. V was clipped by 5 bases and J by 4 bases, with 8 bases between them. The germline V gene has CDR1 SEHNR and CDR2 FQNEAQ (reference sequence). CDR3 in DNA: TGTGCCAGCAGCGTCATGGCCACCGGGGAGCTGTTTTTT. Translating it yields CASSVMATGELFF.

The rearrangement uses TRBV15 and TRBJ2-7; a possible D gene is TRBD1 (7 bases). This CDR3 contains 15 residues. The V gene's germline CDR1 is LNHNV and CDR2 YYDKDF (reference sequence). V shed 2 bases and J shed 7 bases, with 18 bases lying between them. This chain's CDR3 is CATSRRGGGEWEQYF. CDR3 bases: TGTGCCACCAGCAGACGCGGAGGGGGCGAGTGGGAGCAGTACTTC.

The gene calls are TRBV10-2 and TRBJ2-5; 11 bases are a match to TRBD2. Germline V gene lookup returns CDR1 WSHSY and CDR2 SAAADI. The trim removed 6 bases at V and 5 bases at J, leaving 11 bases unmatched. The length of the CDR3 is 16 residues. The CDR3 protein is CASRAGTSGGGETQYF. The CDR3 coding sequence is TGCGCCAGCAGAGCCGGGACTAGCGGAGGGGGGGAGACCCAGTACTTC.

This clone was picked up a small number of times. The chain recombines TRBV18 with TRBJ2-1, with D possibly TRBD2 on 7 matching bases. CDR1 is KGHSH, CDR2 LQKENI, per germline. The CDR3 consists of 15 residues. V lost 0 bases, J lost 6 bases, and 12 bases lay in between. This CDR3 is CASSPPVRGANEQFF. DNA of the CDR3: TGTGCCAGCTCACCACCGGTTCGGGGGGCCAATGAGCAGTTCTTC.

The rearrangement links TRBV28 to TRBJ2-5; weak D call: TRBD2 (7 bases). The V gene's germline CDR1 is MDHEN and CDR2 SYDVKM. This CDR3 is built from 15 residues. Deletions cut 3 bases from V and 2 bases from J, with 13 bases between. The CDR3 is CASSLGGGGQETQYF. The CDR3 DNA is TGTGCCAGCAGTTTGGGCGGGGGCGGACAAGAGACCCAGTACTTC.

The CDR3 DNA is TGCGCCAGCAGCCCGGACGGGGATTCAGTCTATGGCTACACCTTC. It is translated as CASSPDGDSVYGYTF. The V gene is TRBV5-1, the J gene TRBJ1-2; D gene uncertain. The ends were cut back, 4 bases at V and 4 bases at J, with 17 bases in the middle. There are 15 residues in the CDR3. Germline values: CDR1 SGHRS, CDR2 YFSETQ. Together with reference TRBV5-1 and TRBJ1-2, the CDR3 gives the full variable domain: KAGVTQTPRYLIKTRGQQVTLSCSPISGHRSVSWYQQTPGQGLQFLFEYFSETQRNKGNFPGRFSGRQFSNSRSEMNVSTLELGDSALYLCASSPDGDSVYGYTFGSGTRLTVV.

The chain combines TRBV18 with TRBJ1-6; maybe TRBD1 (5 bases). V lost 2 bases and J lost 7, with 15 bases in between. Germline loops: CDR1 KGHSH, CDR2 LQKENI. The CDR3 loop spans 16 amino acids. Here the CDR3 reads CASSPNLQAQNSPLHF. The CDR3, as DNA: TGTGCCAGCTCACCAAACTTACAGGCCCAGAATTCACCCCTCCACTTT.

The chain employs TRBV29-1 and TRBJ2-5, with 8 bases aligning to TRBD1. In germline, CDR1 is SQVTM, CDR2 ANQGSEA. V trimming: 4 bases; J trimming: 5 bases; junction bases outside the gene matches: 6. This CDR3 region has 13 residues. CDR3 amino acids: CSVVPGGVETQYF. CDR3 DNA: TGCAGCGTTGTTCCAGGGGGCGTGGAGACCCAGTACTTC.

The chain combines TRBV5-1 with TRBJ2-7, with 8 positions matching TRBD1. CDR1 and CDR2 (germline): SGHRS, YFSETQ. This CDR3 comprises 14 residues. V lost 4 bases to trimming and J lost 2 bases; unmatched junction nucleotides: 5. The DNA of the CDR3 is TGCGCCAGCAGCCCCGACAGGGGAACCTACGAGCAGTACTTC. It codes for CASSPDRGTYEQYF.

The rearrangement links TRBV2 to TRBJ2-1; 9 nucleotides align to TRBD1. This CDR3 comprises 14 residues. Germline assignment: CDR1 SNHLY and CDR2 FYNNEI. V shed 4 bases, J shed 4 bases, and the junction held 2 bases outside the gene matches. In DNA form, the CDR3 reads TGTGCCAGCAGTGGCGGGACAGGGTACAATGAGCAGTTCTTC. Amino acid sequence: CASSGGTGYNEQFF.

The J gene is TRBJ2-1, the V gene TRBV5-1; 14 nucleotides match TRBD2. CDR1 and CDR2 from the germline V gene are SGHRS and YFSETQ. V lost 0 bases, J lost 7 bases, and 6 bases stayed unmatched. The CDR3 runs to 17 residues. DNA for the CDR3: TGCGCCAGCAGCTTGGGACTAGCGGGAGGGACCACAAATGAGCAGTTCTTC. This encodes CASSLGLAGGTTNEQFF.

This clone is a singleton in its sample. V and J are TRBV18 and TRBJ1-1; 7 nucleotides match TRBD1. J lost 8 bases, V lost 0 bases, and 6 bases had no gene match. Germline CDR1 is KGHSH and CDR2 is LQKENI. The CDR3 is 14 amino acids. Written as DNA, the CDR3 is TGTGCCAGCTCACCACCTGGAGGGGGCAGGGAAGCTTTCTTT. Translation: CASSPPGGGREAFF.

This chain links TRBV5-1 with TRBJ2-7; 7 bases align to TRBD2. Trimming removed 1 base from V and 2 bases from J; junction bases left unmatched: 3. Per the germline V gene, CDR1 is SGHRS and CDR2 is YFSETQ. This CDR3 region has 14 residues. CDR3 sequence reads: CASSLSGTTYEQYF. CDR3 DNA sequence: TGCGCCAGCAGCTTGAGCGGGACTACCTACGAGCAGTACTTC.

In DNA form, the CDR3 reads TGTGCCAGCAGTGACATCCCTTTACCGGGACAGGGGATCGACGAGCAGTACTTC. Translated, it gives CASSDIPLPGQGIDEQYF. The chain links TRBV6-1 to TRBJ2-7; TRBD1 matches 10 bases. J gave up 5 bases and V 3 bases, and 16 bases lay outside the gene matches. Germline assignment: CDR1 MNHNS and CDR2 SASEGT. The CDR3 runs 18 residues.

This clone was observed a single time. The chain couples TRBV7-2 to TRBJ2-7; tentatively, D is TRBD1 (6 bases). The V and J ends lost 5 bases and 7 bases respectively, with 15 bases between them. This CDR3 comprises 13 residues. The V gene's germline CDR1 is SGHTA and CDR2 FQGNSA. The CDR3: CASSTPQRGEQYF. CDR3 DNA sequence: TGTGCCAGCAGCACCCCCCAGAGGGGGGAGCAGTACTTC.

The J gene is TRBJ2-5, the V gene TRBV7-8, with 10 bases that match TRBD2. CDR1 is SGHVS and CDR2 is FQNEAQ in the germline V gene. V lost 5 bases to trimming and J lost 0 bases; unmatched junction nucleotides: 9. The CDR3 consists of 17 residues. CDR3 nucleotide sequence: TGTGCCAGCAGCGGAGGGAGCGGGGGGGGGTACCAAGAGACCCAGTACTTC. Translation: CASSGGSGGGYQETQYF.

V usage is TRBV5-1 and J usage is TRBJ1-5; D perhaps matches TRBD1 (6 bases). CDR3 length equals 16 residues. Trimming pared 0 bases from V and 0 bases from J, leaving 10 bases between. CDR1 and CDR2 (germline): SGHRS, YFSETQ. CDR3 sequence: CASSLGGGNSNQPQHF. CDR3 nucleotide sequence: TGCGCCAGCAGCTTGGGAGGGGGTAATAGCAATCAGCCCCAGCATTTT.